The 5 T cell receptor beta chains presented below share a single source sample, sequenced in a study of blood T cell repertoires in COVID-19. Sequencing used immunoSEQ multiplex PCR; TCRdb keeps in-frame clones, though not all of them. The sample carries more than 80,000 clones, 85% to 90% recorded once. The sequenced material came from peripheral blood. All receptors derive from a man aged 40-50 years with acute or convalescent COVID-19.

The rearrangement joins TRBV7-2 to TRBJ2-3, with 9 bases aligning to TRBD2. Germline V CDR1 and CDR2: SGHTA, FQGNSA. V was pared by 6 bases and J by 11 bases, with 12 bases of the junction left unmatched. The CDR3 sequence is 14 residues long. For the CDR3, the DNA is TGTGCCAGCAGTCTTAGCGGGAGCCCCACGGGGCAGTATTTT. Its protein is CASSLSGSPTGQYF.

The chain couples TRBV5-1 to TRBJ2-2; TRBD1 aligns across 7 bases. Germline V lookup: CDR1 SGHRS, CDR2 YFSETQ. J was trimmed by 4 bases and V by 4 bases; bases with no gene match: 7. CDR3 length equals 15 residues. The CDR3 DNA reads as TGCGCCAGCAGCCCAAGACAGGGTGCCACCGGGGAGCTGTTTTTT. Translation gives CASSPRQGATGELFF.

The V and J genes are TRBV18 and TRBJ1-5; 9 positions match TRBD1. Per germline, CDR1 KGHSH and CDR2 LQKENI. The CDR3 is made up of 14 amino acids. After removal of 5 bases from V and 5 bases from J, the junction contained 4 bases not matched to a gene. CDR3 region: CASSARDRDQPQHF. The CDR3 DNA follows: TGTGCCAGCTCAGCCCGGGACAGGGATCAGCCCCAGCATTTT. Full variable domain (outside the CDR3, taken from reference TRBV18 and TRBJ1-5): NAGVMQNPRHLVRRRGQEARLRCSPMKGHSHVYWYRQLPEEGLKFMVYLQKENIIDESGMPKERFSAEFPKEGPSILRIQQVVRGDSAAYFCASSARDRDQPQHFGDGTRLSIL.

This chain links TRBV3-1 (or the pseudogene TRBV3-2) with TRBJ1-2; TRBD1 might be the D (5 bases). The CDR3 contains 17 residues. Germline CDR1 and CDR2: LGHDT and YNNKEL (reference sequence). V lost 0 bases and J lost 1, with 15 bases in between. In nucleotides, the CDR3 is TGTGCCAGCAGCCAAGATCTTGGGGGAGGATTTAACTATGGCTACACCTTC. It yields the protein CASSQDLGGGFNYGYTF.

The gene calls are TRBV7-2 and TRBJ2-3, with D tentatively TRBD2 (7 bases). The CDR3 extends over 15 amino acids. Germline V gene data show CDR1 as SGHTA and CDR2 as FQGNSA. V lost 0 bases and J lost 5, with 12 bases in between. This CDR3 is CASSLAGGQGDTQYF. CDR3 DNA: TGTGCCAGCAGCTTAGCGGGGGGGCAGGGAGATACGCAGTATTTT.